This T cell receptor beta chain emerged from a study of response to subunit inactivated influenza vaccine. Each CDR3 protein is one row after TCRdb ran MiXCR on the RT-PCR reads. The table shows 610,000 or so distinct CDR3 sequences, with around 13% occurring only once. The V segment lost 3 bases and the J segment 2 bases; nucleotides outside the gene matches: 4. The CDR3 covers 15 residues. Germline V lookup: CDR1 GTSNPN, CDR2 SVGIG (reference sequence). The TCR originated in a man between 50 and 59 years old who received an inactivated influenza vaccine. The sequences come from PBMCs from blood, collected 12 days after vaccination. The gene calls are TRBV30 and TRBJ1-5, with 10 bases lining up with TRBD1. CDR3 residues: CAWSLGTGGNQPQHF. The CDR3 nucleotides read TGTGCCTGGAGCCTCGGGACAGGGGGCAATCAGCCCCAGCATTTT.